The 4 T cell receptor beta chains below come from one sample, sequenced in a study of tissue T cells after allogeneic stem cell transplantation. Documented time point: mouse harvest day 14 after allogeneic transplant. Each mouse received 10^7 T-cell-depleted marrow cells plus 10^6 splenic CD5+ T cells by tail vein. This table comes from immunoSEQ multiplex PCR, and its TCRdb copy is limited to in-frame clones, with some not included. Seen here are 7,000 to 9,500 clones, around a third observed once, and the top ten hold roughly 5%. Source material: skin. All receptors derive from a female BALB/c mouse given C57BL/6 T cells with graft-versus-host disease after an allogeneic hematopoietic cell transplant.

With regard to this clone: The genes and germline here are from mouse. The observed sequence ends 1 residue before the CDR3 terminus, with the missing tail filled in from the germline J gene. This rearrangement joins TRBV12-2 to TRBJ2-7, with 11 bases fitting TRBD2. The V gene's germline CDR1 is SGHLS and CDR2 HYDKME. The CDR3 has 13 residues. Trimming at V came to 5 bases and at J to 4 bases, leaving 3 bases not matched to a gene. CDR3 in amino acids: CASFDWGGYEQYF. Partial CDR3 DNA: TGTGCCAGCTTCGACTGGGGGGGGTATGAACAGTAC.

By sample fraction, this clone is medium-sized. These gene names are mouse names. The read terminates 1 residue ahead of where the CDR3 ends, so the germline J gene completes it. The chain combines TRBV1 with TRBJ1-2, with 11 bases aligning to TRBD1. Looked up from germline, CDR1 is NSQYPW and CDR2 is LRSPGD (reference sequence). This CDR3 is built from 15 residues. The V and J ends lost 4 bases and 2 bases, in that order; junction bases with no gene match: 3. CDR3 region: CTCSGTGGRNSDYTF. CDR3 bases read: TGCACCTGCAGTGGGACAGGGGGCAGGAACTCCGACTACACC.

In regard to this clone: Germline and genes: mouse. The read ends 1 residue shy of where the CDR3 ends; the end is completed using the germline J gene. The chain couples TRBV26 to TRBJ1-1, with unresolved D. CDR1 is KGHPV and CDR2 is FQNQEV in the germline V gene (reference sequence). With 4 bases removed from V and 1 base from J, the gap between germline ends came to 4 bases. CDR3 size: 12 residues. CDR3 sequence: CASSQINTEVFF. Partial CDR3 DNA: TGTGCCAGCAGTCAGATAAACACAGAAGTCTTC.

A single count supports this clone. These gene names are mouse names. Read coverage stops 1 residue before the CDR3 terminus; the germline J gene supplies the remainder. This chain connects TRBV13-3 to TRBJ2-4, with no clear D. V dropped 4 bases and J dropped 0 bases, with 3 bases sitting between them. CDR1 and CDR2 (germline): NNHDY, SYVADS. There are 12 residues in the CDR3. CDR3 bases read: TGTGCCAGCAGTACTAGTCAAAACACCTTGTAC. This translates into CASSTSQNTLY. The full CDR3 protein is CASSTSQNTLYF.